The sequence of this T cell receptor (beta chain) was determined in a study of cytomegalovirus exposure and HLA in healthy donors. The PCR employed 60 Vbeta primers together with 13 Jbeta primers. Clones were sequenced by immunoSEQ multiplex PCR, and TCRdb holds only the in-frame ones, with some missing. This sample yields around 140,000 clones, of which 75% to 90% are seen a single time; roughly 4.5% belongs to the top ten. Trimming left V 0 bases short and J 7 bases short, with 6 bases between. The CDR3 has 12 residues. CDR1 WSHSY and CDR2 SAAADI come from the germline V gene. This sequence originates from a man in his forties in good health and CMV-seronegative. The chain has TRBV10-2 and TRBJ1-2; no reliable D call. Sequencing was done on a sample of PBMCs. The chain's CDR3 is CASSESLAGYTF. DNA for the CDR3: TGCGCCAGCAGTGAGTCACTCGCTGGCTACACCTTC.